This T cell receptor beta chain was retrieved from a study of T cell responses to AZD1222 COVID-19 vaccine. Data came from immunoSEQ multiplex PCR; TCRdb stores just in-frame clones and leaves some out. The sample has some 160,000 clones; approximately 92% are singletons. A word on this clone: Its antigen remains unknown.

The study, taken as a whole, reports: It was only after the peak T cell response that any repertoires were sampled.

The CDR3 covers 14 residues. The V end lost 6 bases, the J end lost 9 bases, and 15 bases lay between the germline ends. Germline V gene data show CDR1 as MNHEY and CDR2 as SMNVEV (reference sequence). The clonotype was recovered from an adult in good health. The chain links TRBV27 to TRBJ1-6, with D possibly matching TRBD1 (5 bases). Material: peripheral blood, obtained on day 0 of AZD1222 vaccination. CDR3 sequence (DNA): TGTGCCAGCAGGGTGGGGCCTCCCGGTTCACCCCTCCACTTT. It yields the protein CASRVGPPGSPLHF.